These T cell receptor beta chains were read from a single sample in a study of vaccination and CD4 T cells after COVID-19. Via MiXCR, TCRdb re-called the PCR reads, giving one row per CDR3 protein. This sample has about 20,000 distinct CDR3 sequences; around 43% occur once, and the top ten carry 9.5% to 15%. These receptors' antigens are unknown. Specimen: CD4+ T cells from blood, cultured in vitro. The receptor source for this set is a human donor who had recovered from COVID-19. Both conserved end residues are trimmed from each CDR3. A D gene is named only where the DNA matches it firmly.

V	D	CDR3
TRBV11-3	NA	ASSGLSGNTIY
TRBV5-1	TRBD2	ASSRTGTTAETQY
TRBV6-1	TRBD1	ASSVQGAGLSYEQF
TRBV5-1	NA	ASSLKLDIEAF
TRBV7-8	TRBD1	ASSLVPDRATEAF
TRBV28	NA	ASSLWGLGYT
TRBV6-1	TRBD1	ASSPRGGQAYEQY
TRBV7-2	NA	ASSLLGGNAEAF
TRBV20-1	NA	SATRSYEQY
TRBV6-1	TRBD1	ASKTGGDQPQH
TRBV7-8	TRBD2	ASSRWREGLGGTDTQY
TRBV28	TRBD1	ASSIETGDIYGYT
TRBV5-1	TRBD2	ASSLGGTSGAYEQY
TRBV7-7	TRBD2	ASSLSGGTGANVLT